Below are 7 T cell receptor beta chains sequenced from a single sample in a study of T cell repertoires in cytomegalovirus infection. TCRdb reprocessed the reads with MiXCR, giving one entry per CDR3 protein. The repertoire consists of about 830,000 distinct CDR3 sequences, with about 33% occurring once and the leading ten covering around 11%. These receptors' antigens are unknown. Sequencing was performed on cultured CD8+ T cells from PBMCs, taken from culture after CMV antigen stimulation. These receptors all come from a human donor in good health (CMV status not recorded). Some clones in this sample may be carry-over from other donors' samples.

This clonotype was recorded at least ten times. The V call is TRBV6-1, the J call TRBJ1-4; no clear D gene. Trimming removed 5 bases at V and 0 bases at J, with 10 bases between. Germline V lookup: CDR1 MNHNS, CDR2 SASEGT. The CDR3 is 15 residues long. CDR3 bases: TGTGCCAGCAGTCTGAACGACGCAACTAATGAAAAACTGTTTTTT. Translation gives CASSLNDATNEKLFF.

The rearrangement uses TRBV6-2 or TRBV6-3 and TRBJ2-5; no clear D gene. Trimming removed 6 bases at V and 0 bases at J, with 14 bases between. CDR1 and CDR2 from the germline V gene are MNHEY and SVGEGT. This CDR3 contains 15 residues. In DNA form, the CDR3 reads TGTGCCAGCAGCGATCCCTATTTCTACCAAGAGACCCAGTACTTC. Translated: CASSDPYFYQETQYF.

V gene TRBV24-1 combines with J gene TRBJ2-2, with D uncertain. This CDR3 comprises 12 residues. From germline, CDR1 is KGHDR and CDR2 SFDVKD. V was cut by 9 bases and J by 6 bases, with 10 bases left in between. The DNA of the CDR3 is TGTGCCACCCGGCAAGGCCCCGGGGAGCTGTTTTTT. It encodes CATRQGPGELFF.

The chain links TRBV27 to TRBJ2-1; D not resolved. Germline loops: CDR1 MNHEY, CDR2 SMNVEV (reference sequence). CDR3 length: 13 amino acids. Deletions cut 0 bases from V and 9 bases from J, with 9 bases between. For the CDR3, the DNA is TGTGCCAGCAGTTTATCTGGAACCACTGAGCAGTTCTTC. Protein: CASSLSGTTEQFF.

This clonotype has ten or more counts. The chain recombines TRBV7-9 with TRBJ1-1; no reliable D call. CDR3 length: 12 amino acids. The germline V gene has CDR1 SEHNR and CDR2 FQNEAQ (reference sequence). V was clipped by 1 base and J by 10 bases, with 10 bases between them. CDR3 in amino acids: CASSLEGVTAFF. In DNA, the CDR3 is TGTGCCAGCAGCTTAGAAGGAGTTACAGCTTTCTTT.

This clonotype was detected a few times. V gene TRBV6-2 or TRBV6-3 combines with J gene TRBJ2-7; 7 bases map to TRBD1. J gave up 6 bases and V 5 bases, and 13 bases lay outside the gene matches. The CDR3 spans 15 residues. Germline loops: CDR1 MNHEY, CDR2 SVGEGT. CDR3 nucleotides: TGTGCCAGCAGTACCGATGCAGACAGGGCCATCGAGCAGTACGTC. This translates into CASSTDADRAIEQYV.

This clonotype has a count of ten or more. In DNA, the CDR3 is TGTGCCAGCAGCTTAGCGTCCCACGACAGGGCTACTGAAGCTTTCTTT. This translates into CASSLASHDRATEAFF. The chain recombines TRBV7-6 with TRBJ1-1, with 7 positions matching TRBD1. Germline values: CDR1 SGHVS, CDR2 FNYEAQ. J lost 5 bases, V lost 0 bases, and 9 bases had no gene match. This CDR3 is 16 amino acids long.